A selection of T cell receptor beta chains follows, all from one sample in a study of shared clonotypes between healthy human individuals. Sequencing used immunoSEQ multiplex PCR; TCRdb keeps in-frame clones, though not all of them. This table holds about 490,000 clones, roughly 80% found once. The sample was PBMCs. The receptors derive from a woman in her thirties or forties in good health. Some clones in this sample may be carry-over from other donors' samples. The CDR3 runs from the conserved cysteine through the conserved F or W. The D gene is left open where the match is weak. Only some rows state a clone size, as once, few, many or a class for expanded clones.

>TRBV6-4|-|-|TRBJ1-1
TGTGCCAGCAGCTGGGACATGAACACTGAAGCTTTCTTT
CASSWDMNTEAFF
>TRBV29-1|-|TRBD1|TRBJ1-1
TGCAGCGTTGTTGGGGGACAGGGATTTCGGACTGAAGCTTTCTTT
CSVVGGQGFRTEAFF
>TRBV6-1|-|-|TRBJ2-5
TGTGCCAGCAGTGAAGCGCCGGGCGAGGCAGCACAAGAGACCCAGTACTTC
CASSEAPGEAAQETQYF
>TRBV6-4|-|-|TRBJ2-6
TGTGCCAGCAGTGACTCGAGCAGCTCTGGGGCCAACGTCCTGACTTTC
CASSDSSSSGANVLTF
>TRBV29-1|few|-|TRBJ2-7
TGCAGCGTTGGGGACTCCTACGAGCAGTACTTC
CSVGDSYEQYF
>TRBV6-1|-|-|TRBJ2-6
TGTGCCAGCAGTGGCCAACAGAGCTCTGGGGCCAACGTCCTGACTTTC
CASSGQQSSGANVLTF
>TRBV5-1|few|TRBD2|TRBJ2-5
TGCGCCAGCAGCTTGGTGCAAGCGGGAGTGGGGGAGACCCAGTACTTC
CASSLVQAGVGETQYF
>TRBV5-4|-|-|TRBJ2-7
TGTGCCAGCAGCGGCACGACCGAGGGGGAGCAGTACTTC
CASSGTTEGEQYF
>TRBV7-9|-|-|TRBJ1-1
TGTGCCAGCAGCTTAGGGCAGTTATACACTGAAGCTTTCTTT
CASSLGQLYTEAFF
>TRBV30|many|-|TRBJ1-3
TGTGCCTGGAGTGTTAGGGGTCGGTATATCTCTGGAAACACCATATATTTT
CAWSVRGRYISGNTIYF
>TRBV5-6|-|-|TRBJ1-1
TGTGCCAGCAGCGTCGGTGGGCCTCCAAACGCTGAAGCTTTCTTT
CASSVGGPPNAEAFF
>TRBV19|-|-|TRBJ1-1
TGTGCCAGTAGCCCTCTATGGCATAGCCTACCAATGTTT
CASSPLWHSLPMF
>TRBV6-5|-|TRBD2|TRBJ2-1
TGTGCCAGCAAGGTGGGAGGGCGGGACAATGAGCAGTTCTTC
CASKVGGRDNEQFF
>TRBV5-1|-|TRBD1|TRBJ1-1
TGCGCCAGCAGCGCGGGACAGGGGGCCACTGAAGCTTTCTTT
CASSAGQGATEAFF
>TRBV18|many|-|TRBJ2-7
TGTGCCAGCTCACTTACAAACTACGAGCAGTACTTC
CASSLTNYEQYF
>TRBV10-3|-|-|TRBJ2-5
TGTGCCACCAGTCGTGAGCGCTGGGAGACCCAGTACTTC
CATSRERWETQYF
>TRBV11-2|-|-|TRBJ2-1
TGTGCCAGCAGCTTAGTGGCGTGGCTCAATGATCAGTTCTTC
CASSLVAWLNDQFF
>TRBV2|-|-|TRBJ1-3
TGTGCCAGCGAGACAAGCTCTGGAAACACCATATATTTT
CASETSSGNTIYF
>TRBV7-9|-|-|TRBJ1-2
TGTGCCAGCAGCTCGGGTCTACCGTATGGCTACACCTTC
CASSSGLPYGYTF
>TRBV10-1|-|-|TRBJ2-3
TGCGCCAGCAGTGGGTTCCGCACAGATACGCAGTATTTT
CASSGFRTDTQYF
>TRBV7-3|-|-|TRBJ1-5
TGTGCCAGCAGCCCCGGGGTGAATCAGCCCCAGCATTTT
CASSPGVNQPQHF
>TRBV10-2|-|-|TRBJ2-7
TGCGCCAGCAGCAGGTTAGTGGACTACGAGCAGTACTTC
CASSRLVDYEQYF
>TRBV5-1|-|TRBD2|TRBJ2-7
TGCGCCAGCAGCTTGCTTAGCGGGAGCGAGCAGTACTTC
CASSLLSGSEQYF
>TRBV11-2|-|-|TRBJ1-2
TGTGCCAGCAGCTTAATGGGGAACTATGGCTACACCTTC
CASSLMGNYGYTF
>TRBV29-1|-|TRBD1|TRBJ2-3
TGCAGCGTTGCGACCTTACAGGGGAGCACAGATACGCAGTATTTT
CSVATLQGSTDTQYF
>TRBV6-5|-|-|TRBJ2-7
TGTGCCAGCAGAAATGAGCGGGAGCAGTACTTC
CASRNEREQYF
>TRBV5-5|few|-|TRBJ1-3
TGTGCCAGCAGCTTTTCCCACAGGTTTGACGGAAACACCATATATTTT
CASSFSHRFDGNTIYF
>TRBV7-2|few|-|TRBJ2-7
TGTGCCAGCAGCTTTCAGGGTTTCATCTCCTACGAGCAGTACTTC
CASSFQGFISYEQYF
>TRBV29-1|-|TRBD2|TRBJ2-1
TGCAGCGTTGAGGGACTAGCGGGAGTGAGTGAGCAGTTCTTC
CSVEGLAGVSEQFF
>TRBV2|-|-|TRBJ1-4
TGTGCCAGCAGTGACTGGGGGGGGTCTAATGAAAAACTGTTTTTT
CASSDWGGSNEKLFF
>TRBV28|-|TRBD2|TRBJ2-7
TGTGCCAGCAGTTTTTTGGGGGAGGGCTACGAGCAGTACTTC
CASSFLGEGYEQYF
>TRBV10-2|-|-|TRBJ1-2
TGCGCCAGTTTCTCCGGGACGGGTTATGGCTACACCTTC
CASFSGTGYGYTF
>TRBV5-5|many|TRBD1|TRBJ2-7
TGTGCCAGCAGCCCACGACAGGGCTCTCGGGAGCAGTACTTC
CASSPRQGSREQYF
>TRBV7-2|-|TRBD2|TRBJ2-7
TGTGCCAGCAGCTTTGGTAGGACTAGCGGGAGGGACTCCTACGAGCAGTACTTC
CASSFGRTSGRDSYEQYF
>TRBV2|-|-|TRBJ1-2
TGTGCCAGCAGGCTGGAAGGTGGTGGCTACACCTTC
CASRLEGGGYTF
>TRBV19|-|-|TRBJ2-7
TGTGCCAGTCATCCCAGCGGAGGGCCGGTAGAGCAGTACTTC
CASHPSGGPVEQYF
>TRBV28|-|-|TRBJ2-5
TGTGCCAGCAGTTTTAGCTCTGGGACCCAGTACTTC
CASSFSSGTQYF